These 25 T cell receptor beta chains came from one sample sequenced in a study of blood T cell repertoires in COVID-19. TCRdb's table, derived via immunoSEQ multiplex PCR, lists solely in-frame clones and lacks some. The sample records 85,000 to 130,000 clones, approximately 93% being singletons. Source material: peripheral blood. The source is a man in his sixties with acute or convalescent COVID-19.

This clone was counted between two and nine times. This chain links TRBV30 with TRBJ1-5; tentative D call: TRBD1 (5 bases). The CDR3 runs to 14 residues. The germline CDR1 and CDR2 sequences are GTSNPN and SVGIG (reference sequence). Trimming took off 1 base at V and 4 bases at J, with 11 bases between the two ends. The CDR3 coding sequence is TGTGCCTGGAGTGCGACAGCCCTAAATCAGCCCCAGCATTTT. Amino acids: CAWSATALNQPQHF.

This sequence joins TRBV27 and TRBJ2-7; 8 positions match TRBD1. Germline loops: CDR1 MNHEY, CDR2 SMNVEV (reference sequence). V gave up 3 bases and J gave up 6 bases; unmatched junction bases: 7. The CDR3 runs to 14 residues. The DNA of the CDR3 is TGTGCCAGCAGTTTTAAGGCAGGGGGCCGCGAGCAGTACGTC. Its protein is CASSFKAGGREQYV.

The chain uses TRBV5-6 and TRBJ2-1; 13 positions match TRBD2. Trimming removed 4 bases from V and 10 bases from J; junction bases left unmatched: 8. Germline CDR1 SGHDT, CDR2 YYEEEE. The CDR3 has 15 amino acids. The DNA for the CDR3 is TGTGCCAGCAGCCGACTAGCGGGAGGTCGGGGGGAGCAGTTCTTC. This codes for CASSRLAGGRGEQFF.

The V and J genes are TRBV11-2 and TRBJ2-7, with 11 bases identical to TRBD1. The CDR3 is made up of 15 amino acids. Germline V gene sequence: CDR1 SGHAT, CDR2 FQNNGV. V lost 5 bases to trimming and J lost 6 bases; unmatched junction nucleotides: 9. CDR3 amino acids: CASSARTGGLGEQYF. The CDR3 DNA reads TGTGCCAGCAGCGCCAGGACAGGGGGCTTGGGCGAGCAGTACTTC.

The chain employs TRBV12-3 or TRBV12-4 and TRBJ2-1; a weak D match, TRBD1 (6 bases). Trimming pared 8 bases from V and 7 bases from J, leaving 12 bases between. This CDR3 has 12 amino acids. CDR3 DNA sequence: TGTGCCAGCCACATACAGGGTAATGAGCAGTTCTTC. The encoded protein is CASHIQGNEQFF.

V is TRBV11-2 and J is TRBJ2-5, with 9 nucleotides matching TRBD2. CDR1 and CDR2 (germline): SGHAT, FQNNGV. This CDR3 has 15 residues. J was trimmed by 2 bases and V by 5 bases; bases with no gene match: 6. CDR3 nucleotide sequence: TGTGCCAGCAGCCCCGGACTAGCGACACAAGAGACCCAGTACTTC. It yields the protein CASSPGLATQETQYF.

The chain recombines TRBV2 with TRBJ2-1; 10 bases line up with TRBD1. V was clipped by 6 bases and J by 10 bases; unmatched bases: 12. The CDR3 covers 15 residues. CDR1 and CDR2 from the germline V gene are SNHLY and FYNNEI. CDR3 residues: CASRMTGGDRVEQFF. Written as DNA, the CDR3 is TGTGCCAGCAGGATGACAGGGGGCGATAGGGTCGAGCAGTTCTTC. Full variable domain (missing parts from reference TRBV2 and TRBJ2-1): EPEVTQTPSHQVTQMGQEVILRCVPISNHLYFYWYRQILGQKVEFLVSFYNNEISEKSEIFDDQFSVERPDGSNFTLKIRSTKLEDSAMYFCASRMTGGDRVEQFFGPGTRLTVL.

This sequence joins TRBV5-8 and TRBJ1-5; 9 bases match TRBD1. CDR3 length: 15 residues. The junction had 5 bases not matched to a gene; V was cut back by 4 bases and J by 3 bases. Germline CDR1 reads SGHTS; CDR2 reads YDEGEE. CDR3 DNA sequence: TGTGCCAGCAGCCCCGGGACAGGGCACAATCAGCCCCAGCATTTT. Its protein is CASSPGTGHNQPQHF. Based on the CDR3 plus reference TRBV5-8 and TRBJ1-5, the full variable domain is EAGVTQSPTHLIKTRGQQATLRCSPISGHTSVYWYQQALGLGLQFLLWYDEGEERNRGNFPPRFSGRQFPNYSSELNVNALELEDSALYLCASSPGTGHNQPQHFGDGTRLSIL.

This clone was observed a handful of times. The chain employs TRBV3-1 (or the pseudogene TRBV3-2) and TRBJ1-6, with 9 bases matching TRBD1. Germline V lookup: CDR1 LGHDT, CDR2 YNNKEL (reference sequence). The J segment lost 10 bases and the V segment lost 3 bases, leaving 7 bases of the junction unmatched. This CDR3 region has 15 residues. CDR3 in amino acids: CASSQGTGKGSPLHF. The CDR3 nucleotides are TGTGCCAGCAGCCAGGGGACAGGGAAGGGGTCACCCCTCCACTTT.

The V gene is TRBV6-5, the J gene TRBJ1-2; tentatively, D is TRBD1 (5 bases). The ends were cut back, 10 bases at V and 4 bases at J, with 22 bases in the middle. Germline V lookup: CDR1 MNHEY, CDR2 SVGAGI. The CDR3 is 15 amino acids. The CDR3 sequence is CATHSAGGRGYGYTF. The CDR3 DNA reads TGTGCCACGCACTCGGCGGGGGGACGAGGCTATGGCTACACCTTC.

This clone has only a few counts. The CDR3 loop is CASSATLTSRPLNEQFF. The CDR3 DNA reads as TGTGCCAGCAGTGCAACGCTGACTAGCAGGCCACTCAATGAGCAGTTCTTC. This chain links TRBV6-1 with TRBJ2-1; 7 positions agree with TRBD2. Germline V lookup: CDR1 MNHNS, CDR2 SASEGT. The CDR3 runs to 17 residues. Trimming cost V 4 bases and J 6 bases; bases outside gene matches: 15.

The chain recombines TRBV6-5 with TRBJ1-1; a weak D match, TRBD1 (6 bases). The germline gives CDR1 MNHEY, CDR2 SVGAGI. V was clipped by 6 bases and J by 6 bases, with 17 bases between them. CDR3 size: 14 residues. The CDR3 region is CASRGGSGGSEAFF. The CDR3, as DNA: TGTGCCAGCAGAGGGGGATCGGGAGGCTCTGAAGCTTTCTTT.

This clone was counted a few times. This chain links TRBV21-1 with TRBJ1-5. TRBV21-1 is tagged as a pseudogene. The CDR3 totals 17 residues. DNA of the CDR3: TGTGCCAGCAGCAAGGGGGACTCCTGCTACTTTAATCAGCCCCAGCATTTT. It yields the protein CASSKGDSCYFNQPQHF.

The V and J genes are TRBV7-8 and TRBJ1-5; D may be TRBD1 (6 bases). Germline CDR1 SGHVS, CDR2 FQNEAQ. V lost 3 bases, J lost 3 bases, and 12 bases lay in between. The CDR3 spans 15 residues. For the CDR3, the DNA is TGTGCCAGCAGCTTCCAGGGGTCTAACAATCAGCCCCAGCATTTT. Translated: CASSFQGSNNQPQHF. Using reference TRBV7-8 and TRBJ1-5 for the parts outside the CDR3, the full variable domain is GAGVSQSPRYKVAKRGQDVALRCDPISGHVSLFWYQQALGQGPEFLTYFQNEAQLDKSGLPSDRFFAERPEGSVSTLKIQRTQQEDSAVYLCASSFQGSNNQPQHFGDGTRLSIL.

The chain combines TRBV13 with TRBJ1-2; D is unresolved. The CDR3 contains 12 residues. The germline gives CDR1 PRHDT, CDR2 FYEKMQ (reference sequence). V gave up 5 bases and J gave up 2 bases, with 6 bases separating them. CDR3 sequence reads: CASSAENYGYTF. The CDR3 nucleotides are TGTGCCAGCAGCGCCGAGAACTATGGCTACACCTTC. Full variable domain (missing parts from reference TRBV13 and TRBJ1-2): AAGVIQSPRHLIKEKRETATLKCYPIPRHDTVYWYQQGPGQDPQFLISFYEKMQSDKGSIPDRFSAQQFSDYHSELNMSSLELGDSALYFCASSAENYGYTFGSGTRLTVV.

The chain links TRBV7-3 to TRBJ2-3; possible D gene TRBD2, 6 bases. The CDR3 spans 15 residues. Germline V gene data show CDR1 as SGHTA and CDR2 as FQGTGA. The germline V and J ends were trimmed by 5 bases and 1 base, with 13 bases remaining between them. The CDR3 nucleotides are TGTGCCAGCAGCCGACCGAGCGGGCGCACAGATACGCAGTATTTT. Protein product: CASSRPSGRTDTQYF. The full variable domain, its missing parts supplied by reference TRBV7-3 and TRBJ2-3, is GAGVSQTPSNKVTEKGKYVELRCDPISGHTALYWYRQSLGQGPEFLIYFQGTGAADDSGLPNDRFFAVRPEGSVSTLKIQRTERGDSAVYLCASSRPSGRTDTQYFGPGTRLTVL.

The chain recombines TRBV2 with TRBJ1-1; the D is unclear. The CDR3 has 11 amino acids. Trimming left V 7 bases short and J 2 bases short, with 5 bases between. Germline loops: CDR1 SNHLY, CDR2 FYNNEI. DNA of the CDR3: TGTGCCAGCATTAAAAACACTGAAGCTTTCTTT. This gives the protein CASIKNTEAFF.

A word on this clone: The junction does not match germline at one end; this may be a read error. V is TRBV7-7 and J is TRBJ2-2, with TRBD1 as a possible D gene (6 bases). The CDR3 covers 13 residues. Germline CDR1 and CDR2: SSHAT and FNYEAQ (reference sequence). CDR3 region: CASSLAGAGELFF. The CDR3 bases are TGTGCTAGCAGCTTAGCAGGGGCCGGGGAGCTGTTTTTT.

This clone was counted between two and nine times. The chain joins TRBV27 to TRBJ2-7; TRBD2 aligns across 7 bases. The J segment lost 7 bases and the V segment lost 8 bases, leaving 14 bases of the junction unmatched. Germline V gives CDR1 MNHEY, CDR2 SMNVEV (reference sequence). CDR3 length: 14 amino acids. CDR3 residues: CASRSSGRSEEQYV. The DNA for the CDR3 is TGTGCCAGCCGATCTAGCGGTAGATCAGAAGAGCAGTACGTC.

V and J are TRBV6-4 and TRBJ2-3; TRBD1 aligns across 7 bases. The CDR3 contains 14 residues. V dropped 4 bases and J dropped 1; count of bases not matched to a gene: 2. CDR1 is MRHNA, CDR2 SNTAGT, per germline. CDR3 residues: CASSGTGGTDTQYF. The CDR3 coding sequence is TGTGCCAGCAGTGGAACAGGGGGCACAGATACGCAGTATTTT.

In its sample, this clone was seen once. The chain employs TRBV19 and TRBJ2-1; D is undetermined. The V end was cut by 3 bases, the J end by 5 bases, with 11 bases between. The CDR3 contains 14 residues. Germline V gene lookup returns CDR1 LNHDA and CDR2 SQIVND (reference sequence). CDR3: CASSIPRLHNEQFF. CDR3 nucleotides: TGTGCCAGTAGTATTCCCAGGCTACACAATGAGCAGTTCTTC.

In DNA form, the CDR3 reads TGTGCCAGCAGTTCCACTAGCGGGAACTACGAGCAGTACTTC. It is translated as CASSSTSGNYEQYF. The chain recombines TRBV25-1 with TRBJ2-7; the match to TRBD2 covers 10 bases. Germline values: CDR1 MGHDK, CDR2 SYGVNS. The CDR3 extends over 14 amino acids. The V gene end was trimmed by 5 bases and the J gene end by 3 bases; junction bases not matched to a gene: 4.

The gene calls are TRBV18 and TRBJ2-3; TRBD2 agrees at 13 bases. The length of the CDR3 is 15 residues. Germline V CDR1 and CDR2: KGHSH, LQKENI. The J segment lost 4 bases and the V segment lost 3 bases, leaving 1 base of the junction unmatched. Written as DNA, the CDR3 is TGTGCCAGCTCACCGACTAGCGGGAGGCCAGATACGCAGTATTTT. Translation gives CASSPTSGRPDTQYF. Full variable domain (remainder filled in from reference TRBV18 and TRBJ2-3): NAGVMQNPRHLVRRRGQEARLRCSPMKGHSHVYWYRQLPEEGLKFMVYLQKENIIDESGMPKERFSAEFPKEGPSILRIQQVVRGDSAAYFCASSPTSGRPDTQYFGPGTRLTVL.

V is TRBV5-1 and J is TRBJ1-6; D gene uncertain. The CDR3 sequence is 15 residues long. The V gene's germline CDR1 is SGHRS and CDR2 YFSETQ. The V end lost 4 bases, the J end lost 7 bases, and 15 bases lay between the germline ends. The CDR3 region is CASSPTEGGNSPLHF. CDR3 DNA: TGCGCCAGCAGCCCCACCGAGGGTGGGAATTCACCCCTCCACTTT.

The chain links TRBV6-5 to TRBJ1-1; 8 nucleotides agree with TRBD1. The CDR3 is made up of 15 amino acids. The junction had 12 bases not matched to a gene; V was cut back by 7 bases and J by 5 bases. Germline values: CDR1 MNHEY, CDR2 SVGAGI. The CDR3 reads CASKDSPTGGTEAFF. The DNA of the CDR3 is TGTGCCAGCAAGGACAGTCCCACAGGGGGTACTGAAGCTTTCTTT.